A single sample is the source of the 16 T cell receptor beta chains below, sequenced in a study of cytomegalovirus exposure and HLA in healthy donors. In the PCR, 60 Vbeta and 13 Jbeta primers were used. The table came from immunoSEQ multiplex PCR; TCRdb's copy has only in-frame clones and leaves some out. The sample has fewer than 65,000 clones, almost 75% seen once. Sequenced input: PBMCs. All receptors come from a man in his fifties or sixties in good health and CMV-seronegative.

The sample holds a few counts of this clone. The rearrangement joins TRBV6-4 to TRBJ2-1, with a tentative D call TRBD2 (6 bases). Trimming took 0 bases from V and 7 from J, leaving 13 bases between them. The CDR3 has 15 amino acids. The germline CDR1 and CDR2 sequences are MRHNA and SNTAGT. CDR3 residues: CASSDSGRGVNEQFF. Written as DNA, the CDR3 is TGTGCCAGCAGTGACTCGGGCCGCGGGGTGAATGAGCAGTTCTTC.

CDR3 region: CASSPWGRGNEKLFF. The CDR3 DNA is TGTGCCAGCAGCCCCTGGGGCAGGGGGAATGAAAAACTGTTTTTT. The chain employs TRBV5-8 and TRBJ1-4; 7 nucleotides agree with TRBD1. Per the germline V gene, CDR1 is SGHTS and CDR2 is YDEGEE. This CDR3 is 15 amino acids long. Trimming took 4 bases from V and 5 from J; bases not matched to a gene: 8.

This clone came up once. This sequence joins TRBV6-5 and TRBJ1-1; D perhaps matches TRBD1 (5 bases). Germline assignment: CDR1 MNHEY and CDR2 SVGAGI. The CDR3 totals 11 residues. V lost 6 bases to trimming and J lost 5 bases, with 7 bases between them. CDR3 sequence: CASSRDTEAFF. The CDR3 DNA follows: TGTGCCAGCAGCAGGGATACTGAAGCTTTCTTT.

The chain is built from TRBV30 and TRBJ1-2; TRBD1 is a possible D gene (5 bases). Germline CDR1 reads GTSNPN; CDR2 reads SVGIG (reference sequence). The length of the CDR3 is 11 residues. Trimming shortened V by 7 bases and J by 2 bases, and 8 bases separated the two germline ends. The CDR3, as DNA: TGTGCCTTGGAGGGGAACTATGGCTACACCTTC. The encoded protein is CALEGNYGYTF.

The V call is TRBV6-1, the J call TRBJ2-3; D not resolved. Germline CDR1 is MNHNS and CDR2 is SASEGT. The CDR3 runs to 11 residues. V was cut by 7 bases and J by 0 bases, with 2 bases left in between. For the CDR3, the DNA is TGTGCCAGCACGAGCACAGATACGCAGTATTTT. Protein product: CASTSTDTQYF.

DNA for the CDR3: TGTGCCAGCAGCTTAGAATCCGGGACTAGCGGGGTGGGGCGACAGTATTTT. Its translation is CASSLESGTSGVGRQYF. This sequence joins TRBV7-3 and TRBJ2-3; 13 bases line up with TRBD2. V was clipped by 2 bases and J by 12 bases; unmatched bases: 14. The germline V gene has CDR1 SGHTA and CDR2 FQGTGA. The CDR3 consists of 17 residues.

This clone occurred a few times. The V and J genes are TRBV6-1 and TRBJ1-6; D gene ambiguous. Germline V gene lookup returns CDR1 MNHNS and CDR2 SASEGT. CDR3 length equals 15 residues. V lost 1 base to trimming and J lost 6 bases, with 10 bases between them. The CDR3 nucleotides read TGTGCCAGCAGTGAAGGGAGTATGTTTAATTCACCCCTCCACTTT. This translates into CASSEGSMFNSPLHF.

There are many counts of this clone. The chain employs TRBV4-1 and TRBJ2-6, with D possibly matching TRBD1 (6 bases). The CDR3 loop spans 16 amino acids. Trimming removed 0 bases at V and 2 bases at J, with 8 bases between. Germline V CDR1 and CDR2: MGHRA, YSYEKL. The CDR3 nucleotides are TGCGCCAGCAGCCAAGACGAGGGGGCTGGGGCCAACGTCCTGACTTTC. It translates to CASSQDEGAGANVLTF.

The V and J genes are TRBV5-4 and TRBJ1-2; TRBD1 might be the D (6 bases). Looked up from germline, CDR1 is SGHNT and CDR2 is YYREEE (reference sequence). The ends were cut back, 0 bases at V and 3 bases at J, with 15 bases in the middle. The CDR3 is 16 residues long. The CDR3 nucleotides are TGTGCCAGCAGCTTGGCGGCAGGGGATATTTACTATGGCTACACCTTC. Residues: CASSLAAGDIYYGYTF.

This clone was picked up one time. J is TRBJ2-3 and V is TRBV28, with TRBD2 matching 7 bases. This CDR3 comprises 14 residues. Germline-derived CDR1 and CDR2 are MDHEN and SYDVKM. The V segment lost 6 bases and the J segment 6 bases; nucleotides outside the gene matches: 9. CDR3 residues: CASSLGGGGDTQYF. The CDR3 DNA follows: TGTGCCAGCAGCCTCGGCGGGGGAGGGGATACGCAGTATTTT.

The V and J genes are TRBV23-1 and TRBJ2-7; D may be TRBD1 (6 bases). TRBV23-1 is noted as an ORF with a role that remains uncertain. The V end lost 0 bases, the J end lost 2 bases, and 17 bases lay between the germline ends. The CDR3 spans 17 residues. The CDR3 spells CASSQSWKDRKTYEQYF. The DNA for the CDR3 is TGCGCCAGCAGTCAATCTTGGAAAGACAGGAAGACCTACGAGCAGTACTTC.

The chain links TRBV30 to TRBJ2-7, with TRBD1 matching 7 bases. The CDR3 spans 13 residues. Trimming cost V 8 bases and J 0 bases; bases outside gene matches: 7. Germline V gene sequence: CDR1 GTSNPN, CDR2 SVGIG (reference sequence). CDR3 in amino acids: CAHRDRNSYEQYF. The CDR3 DNA is TGTGCCCACCGGGACAGAAACTCCTACGAGCAGTACTTC.

V is TRBV10-1 and J is TRBJ2-1; 9 bases match TRBD2. The CDR3 loop spans 16 amino acids. Germline V lookup: CDR1 WNHNN, CDR2 SYGVQD (reference sequence). The V segment lost 3 bases and the J segment 6 bases; nucleotides outside the gene matches: 9. CDR3 nucleotides: TGCGCCAGCAGTGAAGTCAGGCGGGGGGGCCGCAATGAGCAGTTCTTC. Translating it yields CASSEVRRGGRNEQFF.

The rearrangement links TRBV6-1 to TRBJ2-3; 12 bases agree with TRBD2. Losses at the gene ends were 8 bases for V and 6 bases for J; bases not matched to a gene: 9. CDR3 length: 15 amino acids. Germline V CDR1 and CDR2: MNHNS, SASEGT. The CDR3 DNA is TGTGCCAGCGGGTCTAGCGGGGGGGGGAGGGATACGCAGTATTTT. The encoded protein is CASGSSGGGRDTQYF.

The chain uses TRBV6-4 and TRBJ2-1; TRBD1 is a possible D gene (6 bases). The germline V gene has CDR1 MRHNA and CDR2 SNTAGT. This CDR3 has 14 amino acids. V gave up 0 bases and J gave up 6 bases, with 9 bases separating them. This CDR3 reads CASSDSEGGNEQFF. Here the CDR3 DNA reads TGTGCCAGCAGTGACTCGGAAGGGGGCAATGAGCAGTTCTTC.

Concerning this clone: The sample carries other DNA sequences with the same CDR3. V usage is TRBV6-5 and J usage is TRBJ1-2, with D possibly TRBD1 on 5 matching bases. The CDR3 totals 13 residues. Germline CDR1 and CDR2: MNHEY and SVGAGI. The V and J ends lost 6 bases and 2 bases respectively, with 10 bases between them. CDR3 nucleotide sequence: TGTGCCAGCAGCCCCACAGGAAACTATGGCTACACCTTC. It is translated as CASSPTGNYGYTF.